Below are 27 T cell receptor beta chains sequenced from a single sample in a study of blood T cell repertoires in COVID-19. Some clones are missing from TCRdb's copy, which holds only in-frame ones; the method was immunoSEQ multiplex PCR. The sample has roughly 260,000 clones, 88% seen once. Material for sequencing was peripheral blood. The receptor set was obtained from a man aged 60 to 69 who had recovered from COVID-19.

As to this clone: The junction departs from germline at one end; a sequencing error may be responsible. The rearrangement joins TRBV4-2 to TRBJ1-1; unclear D gene. The CDR3 covers 11 residues. Per germline, CDR1 LGHNA and CDR2 YNFKEQ. CDR3 sequence: CASRQDVRAFF. In DNA form, the CDR3 reads TGTGCCAGCAGACAAGATGTCAGGGCTTTCTTT.

This chain links TRBV6-5 with TRBJ1-2, with a tentative D call TRBD1 (5 bases). Germline CDR1 and CDR2: MNHEY and SVGAGI. The CDR3 is 14 residues long. The V end lost 5 bases, the J end lost 6 bases, and 16 bases lay between the germline ends. The DNA of the CDR3 is TGTGCCAGCAGTCGCGTCGGGGGGACCCATGGCTACACCTTC. Protein product: CASSRVGGTHGYTF.

J is TRBJ2-7 and V is TRBV2; TRBD1 matches at 8 bases. The CDR3 length is 15 residues. Germline values: CDR1 SNHLY, CDR2 FYNNEI. V shed 7 bases and J 1 base; nucleotides not matched to a gene: 9. CDR3 amino acids: CASNLGTGRSYEQYF. In DNA, the CDR3 is TGTGCCAGCAACCTGGGGACAGGTCGTTCCTACGAGCAGTACTTC. Filled out from reference TRBV2 and TRBJ2-7, the complete variable domain reads EPEVTQTPSHQVTQMGQEVILRCVPISNHLYFYWYRQILGQKVEFLVSFYNNEISEKSEIFDDQFSVERPDGSNFTLKIRSTKLEDSAMYFCASNLGTGRSYEQYFGPGTRLTVT.

The genes are TRBV7-8 and TRBJ2-2, with a tentative D call TRBD1 (5 bases). CDR3 length: 16 residues. V was shortened by 5 bases and J by 6 bases, with 19 bases between the two germline ends. CDR1 and CDR2 (germline): SGHVS, FQNEAQ. This chain's CDR3 is CASSPMGRTRAGELFF. The DNA of the CDR3 is TGTGCCAGCAGCCCCATGGGGCGTACCAGGGCCGGGGAGCTGTTTTTT.

This rearrangement joins TRBV5-8 to TRBJ1-3; tentative D call: TRBD1 (6 bases). The CDR3 is made up of 16 amino acids. The V end lost 0 bases, the J end lost 0 bases, and 10 bases lay between the germline ends. The germline V gene encodes CDR1 SGHTS and CDR2 YDEGEE. The DNA for the CDR3 is TGTGCCAGCAGCTTGGGACAGGTCAGCTCTGGAAACACCATATATTTT. Amino acid sequence: CASSLGQVSSGNTIYF.

The J gene is TRBJ2-2, the V gene TRBV7-2; D perhaps matches TRBD2 (6 bases). The CDR3 is made up of 16 amino acids. Deletions cut 2 bases from V and 5 bases from J, with 15 bases between. Germline CDR1 SGHTA, CDR2 FQGNSA. The CDR3 here is CASSLKGLPRTGELFF. The CDR3 DNA reads TGTGCCAGCAGCTTAAAAGGACTACCCAGAACCGGGGAGCTGTTTTTT.

This chain uses TRBV7-2 with TRBJ2-5, with 11 bases fitting TRBD2. The V gene end was trimmed by 10 bases and the J gene end by 2 bases; junction bases not matched to a gene: 3. Germline V lookup: CDR1 SGHTA, CDR2 FQGNSA. The CDR3 covers 13 residues. The DNA of the CDR3 is TGTGCCATAGCGGGGGGGCTTCAAGAGACCCAGTACTTC. This encodes CAIAGGLQETQYF.

V gene TRBV9 combines with J gene TRBJ1-3; a weak D match, TRBD1 (5 bases). CDR3 length equals 18 residues. CDR1 is SGDLS and CDR2 is YYNGEE in the germline V gene. Trimming took off 0 bases at V and 0 bases at J, with 16 bases between the two ends. The CDR3 loop is CASSVGPPTASSGNTIYF. The CDR3 nucleotides read TGTGCCAGCAGCGTAGGCCCCCCGACAGCGAGCTCTGGAAACACCATATATTTT. The full variable domain, rest sourced from reference TRBV9 and TRBJ1-3, is DSGVTQTPKHLITATGQRVTLRCSPRSGDLSVYWYQQSLDQGLQFLIQYYNGEERAKGNILERFSAQQFPDLHSELNLSSLELGDSALYFCASSVGPPTASSGNTIYFGEGSWLTVV.

V and J are TRBV3-1 (or the pseudogene TRBV3-2) and TRBJ2-7, with 7 nucleotides matching TRBD2. J gave up 6 bases and V 1 base, and 12 bases lay outside the gene matches. CDR1 and CDR2 from the germline V gene are LGHDT and YNNKEL (reference sequence). The CDR3 loop spans 16 amino acids. The CDR3 region has the DNA TGTGCCAGCAGCCAAGGTCCGAGGGGAGGGCTAGGCGAGCAGTACTTC. Its protein is CASSQGPRGGLGEQYF.

This sequence joins TRBV7-2 and TRBJ2-5, with D possibly matching TRBD1 (6 bases). The CDR3 covers 14 residues. Germline lookup yields CDR1 SGHTA and CDR2 FQGNSA. V lost 5 bases and J 4 bases, leaving 14 bases between the germline ends. CDR3 DNA sequence: TGTGCCAGCAGCCCTTGGGGGCCGGGAGAGACCCAGTACTTC. Residues: CASSPWGPGETQYF.

The rearrangement joins TRBV15 to TRBJ2-7, with 9 bases aligning to TRBD1. The CDR3 length is 16 residues. Germline trimming cut 1 base from V and 6 bases from J; bases unmatched to any gene: 10. The germline V gene has CDR1 LNHNV and CDR2 YYDKDF (reference sequence). CDR3 coding DNA: TGTGCCACCAGCAGAGGTACCGGGACAGGGATCTTCGAGCAGTACTTC. Translation: CATSRGTGTGIFEQYF.

This clone has a handful of counts. This chain links TRBV19 with TRBJ2-3; no clear D. CDR3 size: 12 residues. The V and J ends lost 3 bases and 4 bases respectively, with 5 bases between them. Germline CDR1 LNHDA, CDR2 SQIVND (reference sequence). CDR3 region: CASSMGPDTQYF. CDR3 nucleotide sequence: TGTGCCAGTAGTATGGGCCCAGATACGCAGTATTTT.

The V and J genes are TRBV6-5 and TRBJ1-5; the D gene is possibly TRBD1 (5 bases). The V gene lost 9 bases and the J gene lost 4 bases, with 13 bases spanning the gap. The CDR3 covers 13 residues. Germline loops: CDR1 MNHEY, CDR2 SVGAGI. The CDR3 spells CASGAGGNQPQHF. CDR3 bases: TGTGCCAGTGGGGCAGGCGGTAATCAGCCCCAGCATTTT.

V gene TRBV5-1 combines with J gene TRBJ1-2; TRBD1 matches at 8 bases. Germline lookup yields CDR1 SGHRS and CDR2 YFSETQ. Unmatched junction bases numbered 12, after V lost 4 bases and J lost 7 bases. This CDR3 contains 15 residues. CDR3 in amino acids: CASSRIQGQGGGYTF. The DNA for the CDR3 is TGCGCCAGCAGCAGGATACAAGGACAGGGAGGTGGCTACACCTTC.

The V and J genes are TRBV21-1 and TRBJ2-5; the table's D call of TRBD2 was not tested on the DNA. TRBV21-1 is deemed a pseudogene. The length of the CDR3 is 18 residues. For the CDR3, the DNA is TGTGCCAGCAGCGCCAGACTAGCGGGGGGCCAATTTCAAGAGACCCAGTACTTC. This translates into CASSARLAGGQFQETQYF.

The chain employs TRBV6-1 and TRBJ2-7; 9 nucleotides match TRBD1. There are 15 residues in the CDR3. Germline V gene data show CDR1 as MNHNS and CDR2 as SASEGT. V dropped 3 bases and J dropped 2; count of bases not matched to a gene: 5. The CDR3 protein is CASSDETGGAYEQYF. The DNA for the CDR3 is TGTGCCAGCAGTGATGAGACAGGGGGAGCCTACGAGCAGTACTTC.

CDR3 bases: TGTGCCAGCCTTGGCAAAACGGGGCCCCAGCATTTT. This translates into CASLGKTGPQHF. J is TRBJ1-5 and V is TRBV2; D is unresolved. With 8 bases removed from V and 9 bases from J, the gap between germline ends came to 14 bases. The CDR3 covers 12 residues. The germline V gene has CDR1 SNHLY and CDR2 FYNNEI.

In its sample, this clone was seen a few times. Other nucleotide sequences in the sample specify the same CDR3. The chain employs TRBV10-3 and TRBJ1-1; perhaps TRBD1 as D (5 bases). The V and J ends lost 4 bases and 1 base respectively, with 7 bases between them. The CDR3 runs 13 residues. Germline CDR1 ENHRY, CDR2 SYGVKD. The CDR3 loop is CAISAGGNTEAFF. The CDR3 region has the DNA TGTGCCATCAGTGCCGGGGGGAACACTGAAGCTTTCTTT.

The V call is TRBV24-1, the J call TRBJ1-1; TRBD1 matches at 7 bases. With V trimmed by 4 bases and J by 5 bases, 15 bases remained unmatched. Germline-derived CDR1 and CDR2 are KGHDR and SFDVKD. The CDR3 extends over 17 amino acids. The CDR3, as DNA: TGTGCCACCAGTGACAATGGGACGCCAGGGGGACGGACTGAAGCTTTCTTT. Translation: CATSDNGTPGGRTEAFF.

The chain is built from TRBV10-2 and TRBJ2-2; D is ambiguous. CDR1 and CDR2 (germline): WSHSY, SAAADI. The CDR3 has 12 amino acids. The V end was cut by 5 bases, the J end by 6 bases, with 7 bases between. The CDR3 DNA reads TGCGCCAGCAGTTTAGCCTCCGGGGAGCTGTTTTTT. Its translation is CASSLASGELFF.

The CDR3 DNA sequence: TGTGCCAGCAGGACGACTAGCGGGGGTTCCCACAATGAGCAGTTCTTC. Protein: CASRTTSGGSHNEQFF. The chain combines TRBV13 with TRBJ2-1; 12 positions agree with TRBD2. V lost 6 bases to trimming and J lost 5 bases; unmatched junction nucleotides: 8. CDR3 length: 16 residues. Looked up from germline, CDR1 is PRHDT and CDR2 is FYEKMQ (reference sequence).

The chain links TRBV6-1 to TRBJ1-6; D not certain. Germline V lookup: CDR1 MNHNS, CDR2 SASEGT. The germline V and J ends were trimmed by 2 bases and 11 bases, with 10 bases remaining between them. The CDR3 has 13 residues. The CDR3 DNA reads TGTGCCAGCAGTGAATACCCCCGGGCACCCCTCCACTTT. It is translated as CASSEYPRAPLHF.

This chain uses TRBV5-1 with TRBJ2-2, with no clear D. The germline V and J ends were trimmed by 4 bases and 1 base, with 8 bases remaining between them. CDR1 and CDR2 from the germline V gene are SGHRS and YFSETQ. The CDR3 runs to 14 residues. In DNA, the CDR3 is TGCGCCAGCAGCCGAACTCAGAACACCGGGGAGCTGTTTTTT. This encodes CASSRTQNTGELFF.

This chain joins TRBV19 and TRBJ2-7, with 11 bases that match TRBD1. V lost 5 bases to trimming and J lost 1 base; unmatched junction nucleotides: 4. The CDR3 totals 15 residues. CDR1 LNHDA and CDR2 SQIVND come from the germline V gene (reference sequence). The CDR3 sequence: CASSDGQGASYEQYF. CDR3 in DNA: TGTGCCAGTAGTGATGGACAGGGGGCATCCTACGAGCAGTACTTC.

J is TRBJ1-1 and V is TRBV5-1, with 7 bases aligning to TRBD1. The CDR3 runs 13 residues. Losses at the gene ends were 4 bases for V and 5 bases for J; bases not matched to a gene: 5. Per germline, CDR1 SGHRS and CDR2 YFSETQ. The CDR3: CASSRQGDTEAFF. In nucleotides, the CDR3 is TGCGCCAGCAGCCGACAGGGTGATACTGAAGCTTTCTTT. Using reference TRBV5-1 and TRBJ1-1 for the parts outside the CDR3, the full variable domain is KAGVTQTPRYLIKTRGQQVTLSCSPISGHRSVSWYQQTPGQGLQFLFEYFSETQRNKGNFPGRFSGRQFSNSRSEMNVSTLELGDSALYLCASSRQGDTEAFFGQGTRLTVV.

The genes are TRBV6-5 and TRBJ2-1; D is undetermined. This CDR3 region has 11 residues. The germline V gene encodes CDR1 MNHEY and CDR2 SVGAGI. With 4 bases removed from V and 7 bases from J, the gap between germline ends came to 5 bases. This CDR3 reads CASSFYNEQFF. In DNA, the CDR3 is TGTGCCAGCAGTTTCTATAATGAGCAGTTCTTC.

This clone was found a few times. The chain is built from TRBV9 and TRBJ2-2; 9 bases are a match to TRBD1. The ends lost 1 base at V and 6 bases at J; junction bases unmatched: 13. CDR1 and CDR2 (germline): SGDLS, YYNGEE. The CDR3 is made up of 18 amino acids. This CDR3 is CASSVPTGGALQSGELFF. CDR3 coding DNA: TGTGCCAGCAGCGTACCAACAGGGGGCGCGTTACAGTCCGGGGAGCTGTTTTTT.